The next 18 T cell receptor beta chains were all read from a single sample in a study of blood T cell repertoires in COVID-19. TCRdb's table, derived via immunoSEQ multiplex PCR, lists solely in-frame clones and lacks some. The sample includes around 76,000 clones, approximately 89% of them seen just once. Sequencing was carried out using peripheral blood. All receptors come from a human donor in a cohort sampled during active COVID-19.

V usage is TRBV7-2 and J usage is TRBJ2-1, with D perhaps TRBD2 (6 bases). Germline CDR1 SGHTA, CDR2 FQGNSA. CDR3 length: 14 amino acids. Trimming left V 5 bases short and J 0 bases short, with 8 bases between. CDR3 sequence reads: CASSRDFSYNEQFF. In DNA, the CDR3 is TGTGCCAGCAGCCGGGACTTCTCCTACAATGAGCAGTTCTTC.

This clone is labeled medium-sized. The chain is built from TRBV5-6 and TRBJ2-7, with 7 bases that match TRBD2. V trimming: 4 bases; J trimming: 2 bases; junction bases outside the gene matches: 6. Germline V CDR1 and CDR2: SGHDT, YYEEEE. The CDR3 has 14 residues. This CDR3 reads CASSREGSPYEQYF. CDR3 DNA sequence: TGTGCCAGCAGCAGGGAGGGGTCTCCCTACGAGCAGTACTTC.

This clone was found once. The chain joins TRBV9 to TRBJ2-2, with 9 bases aligning to TRBD1. The CDR3 has 16 residues. Trimming took 0 bases from V and 3 from J; bases not matched to a gene: 3. CDR1 and CDR2 (germline): SGDLS, YYNGEE. The CDR3 nucleotides read TGTGCCAGCAGCGTAGAGGACAGGGGCCACACCGGGGAGCTGTTTTTT. Its protein product is CASSVEDRGHTGELFF.

The chain links TRBV4-3 to TRBJ1-2; 8 bases fit TRBD1. CDR3 length equals 16 residues. CDR1 is LGHNA, CDR2 YSLEER, per germline. Trimming at V came to 3 bases and at J to 0 bases, leaving 6 bases not matched to a gene. The CDR3 reads CASSQPGTGPNYGYTF. CDR3 coding DNA: TGCGCCAGCAGCCAGCCCGGGACAGGACCTAACTATGGCTACACCTTC.

V and J are TRBV29-1 and TRBJ1-2; 7 bases fit TRBD1. The V segment lost 4 bases and the J segment 4 bases; nucleotides outside the gene matches: 6. This CDR3 comprises 13 residues. The germline CDR1 and CDR2 sequences are SQVTM and ANQGSEA. This CDR3 is CSVAADRSYGYTF. CDR3 sequence (DNA): TGCAGCGTTGCTGCGGACAGGTCCTATGGCTACACCTTC.

V gene TRBV11-3 combines with J gene TRBJ2-3; 7 positions match TRBD1. The CDR3 is 14 residues long. J gave up 2 bases and V 4 bases, and 3 bases lay outside the gene matches. Germline loops: CDR1 SGHNT, CDR2 YENEEA. The CDR3 loop is CASSSTGATDTQYF. The CDR3 nucleotides are TGTGCCAGCAGCTCCACAGGGGCCACAGATACGCAGTATTTT.

This sequence joins TRBV7-7 and TRBJ2-3; D may be TRBD2 (6 bases). The CDR3 extends over 15 amino acids. CDR1 and CDR2 (germline): SSHAT, FNYEAQ (reference sequence). Trimming left V 3 bases short and J 2 bases short, with 12 bases between. The CDR3 DNA is TGTGCCAGCAGCTTGTCAGGGACTCACACAGATACGCAGTATTTT. Translated, it gives CASSLSGTHTDTQYF. The full variable domain, rest sourced from reference TRBV7-7 and TRBJ2-3, is GAGVSQSPRYKVTKRGQDVTLRCDPISSHATLYWYQQALGQGPEFLTYFNYEAQPDKSGLPSDRFSAERPEGSISTLTIQRTEQRDSAMYRCASSLSGTHTDTQYFGPGTRLTVL.

The chain links TRBV27 to TRBJ2-5; a possible D gene is TRBD2 (6 bases). Germline V gene sequence: CDR1 MNHEY, CDR2 SMNVEV (reference sequence). V lost 6 bases, J lost 4 bases, and 21 bases lay in between. This CDR3 has 16 amino acids. CDR3 sequence reads: CASRRGRSSGPETQYF. In DNA form, the CDR3 reads TGTGCCAGCAGACGGGGGAGGAGTTCAGGTCCAGAGACCCAGTACTTC.

The rearrangement joins TRBV19 to TRBJ2-6; 9 bases match TRBD2. CDR3 length: 17 residues. The V gene's germline CDR1 is LNHDA and CDR2 SQIVND (reference sequence). V gave up 5 bases and J gave up 5 bases; unmatched junction bases: 10. The CDR3 DNA follows: TGTGCCAGTAGTTCCATGGGACTAGCCCCCTGGGCCAACGTCCTGACTTTC. This encodes CASSSMGLAPWANVLTF.

CDR3 amino acids: CASNGQGRGTEAFF. CDR3 bases: TGTGCCAGCAATGGACAGGGGAGGGGCACTGAAGCTTTCTTT. J is TRBJ1-1 and V is TRBV6-5; 9 bases agree with TRBD1. This CDR3 has 14 amino acids. V was pared by 7 bases and J by 4 bases, with 7 bases of the junction left unmatched. Germline CDR1 reads MNHEY; CDR2 reads SVGAGI.

The CDR3 here is CASSIGLRVSYNEQFF. CDR3 nucleotides: TGTGCCAGTAGTATAGGGCTCAGGGTGTCCTACAATGAGCAGTTCTTC. The chain employs TRBV19 and TRBJ2-1; TRBD1 is a possible D gene (5 bases). The germline V and J ends were trimmed by 1 base and 1 base, with 11 bases remaining between them. This CDR3 region has 16 residues. CDR1 is LNHDA, CDR2 SQIVND, per germline (reference sequence).

The chain employs TRBV6-5 and TRBJ1-4; no clear D gene. The CDR3 has 15 amino acids. V gave up 0 bases and J gave up 0 bases, with 5 bases separating them. CDR1 MNHEY and CDR2 SVGAGI come from the germline V gene. The chain's CDR3 is CASSYSASTNEKLFF. The CDR3, as DNA: TGTGCCAGCAGTTACTCGGCTTCAACTAATGAAAAACTGTTTTTT.

CDR3 DNA sequence: TGTGCCAGCAGTTACGGCGGGGGCGTTTGGGAGACCCAGTACTTC. Its protein is CASSYGGGVWETQYF. The gene calls are TRBV6-5 and TRBJ2-5, with D possibly TRBD2 on 7 matching bases. The CDR3 covers 15 residues. The germline V gene has CDR1 MNHEY and CDR2 SVGAGI. The germline V and J ends were trimmed by 2 bases and 5 bases, with 15 bases remaining between them.

V gene TRBV6-6 combines with J gene TRBJ1-1; D remains ambiguous. CDR1 and CDR2 from the germline V gene are MNHNY and SVGAGI (reference sequence). This CDR3 is built from 16 residues. With 2 bases removed from V and 4 bases from J, the gap between germline ends came to 17 bases. The CDR3 here is CASSYHSGSWGTEAFF. The DNA of the CDR3 is TGTGCCAGCAGTTACCATTCGGGGTCGTGGGGCACTGAAGCTTTCTTT.

The chain combines TRBV9 with TRBJ1-4, with 8 bases aligning to TRBD1. The length of the CDR3 is 16 residues. With 3 bases clipped from V and 4 bases from J, the junction kept 8 bases outside the gene matches. Germline V gives CDR1 SGDLS, CDR2 YYNGEE. CDR3 sequence (DNA): TGTGCCAGCAGCGAATCCCGGGACAGGTTTAATGAAAAACTGTTTTTT. Amino acid sequence: CASSESRDRFNEKLFF.

The rearrangement links TRBV18 to TRBJ1-2; perhaps TRBD1 as D (5 bases). This CDR3 region has 16 residues. Germline CDR1 and CDR2: KGHSH and LQKENI. V dropped 6 bases and J dropped 0 bases, with 17 bases sitting between them. CDR3: CASSLGTSDANYGYTF. CDR3 bases: TGTGCCAGCTCCCTCGGGACTTCTGACGCTAACTATGGCTACACCTTC.

The chain recombines TRBV30 with TRBJ1-1; TRBD1 is a possible D gene (6 bases). The CDR3 runs 13 residues. V was shortened by 3 bases and J by 4 bases, with 12 bases between the two germline ends. The germline CDR1 and CDR2 sequences are GTSNPN and SVGIG (reference sequence). CDR3: CAWRQGKGTEAFF. The CDR3 coding sequence is TGTGCCTGGAGGCAGGGGAAAGGCACTGAAGCTTTCTTT.

The chain is built from TRBV2 and TRBJ2-3, with D perhaps matching TRBD2 (6 bases). Trimming stripped 5 bases from V and 4 bases from J, with 13 bases between. The CDR3 is 14 residues long. Germline CDR1 and CDR2: SNHLY and FYNNEI. CDR3 region: CASSPRGSADTQYF. CDR3 sequence (DNA): TGTGCCAGCAGTCCACGGGGGAGCGCAGATACGCAGTATTTT.